The rows below give T cell receptor beta chains drawn from one sample of a study of blood T cell repertoires in COVID-19. TCRdb keeps only in-frame clones here, not all; method: immunoSEQ multiplex PCR. The profile shows about 240,000 clones, under 85% of them singletons. The sample was peripheral blood. All receptors derive from a man younger than 40 who had recovered from COVID-19. Both conserved end residues are part of each CDR3. The D gene is left open where the match is weak. Clone size is shown for a subset of rows, as once, few, many or a class of expanded clone.

size	V	J	D	DNA	CDR3
NA	TRBV7-2	TRBJ2-2	NA	TGTGCCAGCAGCCTCCGGGACTCATTACGGGGCACCGGGGAGCTGTTTTTT	CASSLRDSLRGTGELFF
NA	TRBV12-5	TRBJ1-5	NA	TGTGCTAGTGCCCGACAAGATAGCAATCAGCCCCAGCATTTT	CASARQDSNQPQHF
few	TRBV5-5	TRBJ1-1	NA	TGTGCCAGCAGCTCCGTGGGGGCAGCGATGAACACTGAAGCTTTCTTT	CASSSVGAAMNTEAFF
few	TRBV6-2/TRBV6-3	TRBJ1-5	NA	TGTGCCAGCAGTTACAGACGGCGGTATAGCAATCAGCCCCAGCATTTT	CASSYRRRYSNQPQHF
NA	TRBV19	TRBJ2-2	NA	TGTGCCAGTAGTATAGCGGGGGATACGAACACCGGGGAGCTGTTTTTT	CASSIAGDTNTGELFF
NA	TRBV28	TRBJ2-3	NA	TGTGCCAGCACCCGAGGGGGGGCGGGTACGCAGTATTTT	CASTRGGAGTQYF
NA	TRBV2	TRBJ2-5	NA	TGTGCCAGCAGTGTCGGAGAGACCCAGTACTTC	CASSVGETQYF
NA	TRBV5-1	TRBJ2-5	TRBD1	TGCGCCAGCAGCCAGGACAGGGCAGGCGAGACCCAGTACTTC	CASSQDRAGETQYF
NA	TRBV5-1	TRBJ2-1	TRBD2	TGCGCCAGCAGCTTAAGTCGGGCGGGGGGCAGAGGGGTTGATGAGCAGTTCTTC	CASSLSRAGGRGVDEQFF
NA	TRBV6-1	TRBJ1-5	NA	TGTGCCAGCAGTGAACTCGTGGAGGGGCGCAGTAATATTGGCAATCAGCCCCAGCATTTT	CASSELVEGRSNIGNQPQHF
NA	TRBV3-1/TRBV3-2	TRBJ2-2	NA	TGTGCCAGCAGCCTATCCACCGGGGAGCTGTTTTTT	CASSLSTGELFF
NA	TRBV11-2	TRBJ1-1	NA	TGTGCCAGCAGCTACACAGTGAACACTGAAGCTTTCTTT	CASSYTVNTEAFF
NA	TRBV2	TRBJ1-1	NA	TGTGCCAGCAGTGCTTCACAAAGAACTGAAGCTTTCTTT	CASSASQRTEAFF
NA	TRBV7-9	TRBJ2-2	NA	TGTGCCAGCACCCGCGCGGGGTCCGGGGAGCTGTTTTTT	CASTRAGSGELFF
NA	TRBV29-1	TRBJ1-3	NA	TGCAGCGTAATACAGGGAGGGGGAAACACCATATATTTT	CSVIQGGGNTIYF
NA	TRBV29-1	TRBJ1-2	TRBD1	TGCAGCGTTGAACGGGACAGGGCAACCTATGGCTACACCTTC	CSVERDRATYGYTF
NA	TRBV15	TRBJ2-3	NA	TGTGCCACCAGCAGAGATTTGAGGGATACGCAGTATTTT	CATSRDLRDTQYF
few	TRBV29-1	TRBJ2-1	TRBD2	TGCAGCGTTGATAGGGGACTACGTGAGCAGTTCTTC	CSVDRGLREQFF
NA	TRBV12-3/TRBV12-4	TRBJ1-2	NA	TGTGCCAGCAGTCCGTCAGGGCGCCATGGCTACACCTTC	CASSPSGRHGYTF
few	TRBV7-9	TRBJ1-6	NA	TGTGCCAGCGCATCGGTAAAAACAGGGTCTTCACCCCTCCACTTT	CASASVKTGSSPLHF
NA	TRBV6-5	TRBJ1-2	NA	TGTGCCAGCAGGACCTCGGACAGCTTCAACTATGGCTACACCTTC	CASRTSDSFNYGYTF
NA	TRBV7-2	TRBJ2-5	NA	TGTGCCAGCAGCATGAGCCCTGAAGAGACCCAGTACTTC	CASSMSPEETQYF
NA	TRBV28	TRBJ1-4	TRBD1	TGTGCCAGCAGGTCGGACAGGGTCTCTACTAATGAAAAACTGTTTTTT	CASRSDRVSTNEKLFF
once	TRBV5-5	TRBJ1-2	NA	TGTGCCAGCAGCCCCAGGGCAGGGGACTATGGCTACACCTTC	CASSPRAGDYGYTF
many	TRBV6-5	TRBJ1-2	NA	TGTGCCAGCAGTTACGACAGCAAGAACTATGGCTACACCTTC	CASSYDSKNYGYTF
NA	TRBV11-3	TRBJ1-1	NA	TGTGCCAGCAGCTTCACGGCGGACACTGAAGCTTTCTTT	CASSFTADTEAFF
once	TRBV7-3	TRBJ2-3	NA	TGTGCCAGCAGCCTAATAGCTGGAGATACGCAGTATTTT	CASSLIAGDTQYF
once	TRBV5-5	TRBJ1-5	NA	TGTGCCAGCAGCTTGGCCGGGGTTAGCAATCAGCCCCAGCATTTT	CASSLAGVSNQPQHF
once	TRBV9	TRBJ1-1	TRBD1	TGTGCCAGCAGCGTAGGGGGACAGGAGAACACTGAAGCTTTCTTT	CASSVGGQENTEAFF
NA	TRBV27	TRBJ2-1	NA	TGTGCCAGCCGGACAAACTACAATGAGCAGTTCTTC	CASRTNYNEQFF